Following are 29 T cell receptor beta chains from one sample sequenced in a study of T cells after yellow fever vaccination. TCRdb processed the 5' RACE reads anew with MiXCR; each CDR3 protein has one entry. Here the sample spans 620,000 or so distinct CDR3 sequences, around 16% being singletons. Sample: PBMCs, taken 5 days after the first yellow fever vaccination. These receptors all stem from a man aged 18 to 29 who received the YFV17D yellow fever vaccine.

A few counts support this clonotype. This chain uses TRBV20-1 with TRBJ2-2; D is undetermined. Germline V gene lookup returns CDR1 DFQATT and CDR2 SNEGSKA (reference sequence). V lost 4 bases and J 5 bases, leaving 5 bases between the germline ends. The CDR3 length is 11 residues. The CDR3 nucleotides are TGCAGTGCTAAGGGTACCGGGGAGCTGTTTTTT. Protein: CSAKGTGELFF.

This clonotype came up a few times. CDR3 sequence reads: CASSATSPPQPQHF. The CDR3 DNA reads as TGTGCCAGCAGTGCGACCTCGCCGCCCCAGCCCCAGCATTTT. The chain has TRBV25-1 and TRBJ1-5, with D hard to call. Trimming removed 4 bases from V and 7 bases from J, with 14 bases in between. The CDR3 runs 14 residues. Germline CDR1 reads MGHDK; CDR2 reads SYGVNS.

The V gene is TRBV7-6, the J gene TRBJ2-3; D gene uncertain. This CDR3 has 13 amino acids. Germline loops: CDR1 SGHVS, CDR2 FNYEAQ. V was cut by 2 bases and J by 3 bases, with 6 bases left in between. The CDR3 protein is CASSLQWTDTQYF. CDR3 bases: TGTGCCAGCAGCTTACAATGGACAGATACGCAGTATTTT.

This clonotype was recorded a few times. CDR3: CASSWGTSVTDTQYF. CDR3 nucleotide sequence: TGCGCCAGCAGCTGGGGGACTAGTGTGACAGATACGCAGTATTTT. The rearrangement links TRBV5-1 to TRBJ2-3, with 8 bases matching TRBD2. Germline V gene sequence: CDR1 SGHRS, CDR2 YFSETQ. The trim removed 3 bases at V and 3 bases at J, leaving 6 bases unmatched. This CDR3 spans 15 amino acids.

This chain links TRBV2 with TRBJ2-5, with D maybe TRBD1 (6 bases). The V end was cut by 11 bases, the J end by 0 bases, with 10 bases between. The germline gives CDR1 SNHLY, CDR2 FYNNEI. This CDR3 is built from 12 residues. The CDR3 loop reads CAGRTDQETQYF. The CDR3 DNA follows: TGTGCCGGGCGGACAGACCAAGAGACCCAGTACTTC.

This clonotype is a singleton in its sample. V is TRBV20-1 and J is TRBJ2-3; possibly TRBD2 for D (6 bases). The CDR3 length is 14 residues. The V gene lost 4 bases and the J gene lost 3 bases, with 14 bases spanning the gap. Germline V lookup: CDR1 DFQATT, CDR2 SNEGSKA (reference sequence). CDR3 in DNA: TGCAGTGCTACGGTAGTAGCGGCTACAGATACGCAGTATTTT. Protein product: CSATVVAATDTQYF.

The chain uses TRBV7-9 and TRBJ2-3; D is perhaps TRBD2 (5 bases). In germline, CDR1 is SEHNR, CDR2 FQNEAQ (reference sequence). The CDR3 extends over 12 amino acids. Trimming took off 1 base at V and 10 bases at J, with 9 bases between the two ends. In DNA form, the CDR3 reads TGTGCCAGCAGCTTAGTTCTGGAGGCGCAGTATTTT. Translated: CASSLVLEAQYF.

This chain uses TRBV2 with TRBJ2-7; 11 bases are shared with TRBD2. With V trimmed by 6 bases and J by 7 bases, 8 bases remained unmatched. The germline V gene has CDR1 SNHLY and CDR2 FYNNEI. The CDR3 contains 14 residues. CDR3 nucleotides: TGTGCCAGCAGCGGCAACCTAGCGGGAGGTGAGCAGTACGTC. Residues: CASSGNLAGGEQYV.

In this sample, this clonotype turned up many times. CDR3 in DNA: TGTGCCAGCAGCCCAATAGGGGGTGCCAAAAACATTCAGTACTTC. It specifies CASSPIGGAKNIQYF. This sequence joins TRBV5-6 and TRBJ2-4, with D possibly being TRBD1 (6 bases). The length of the CDR3 is 15 residues. Per the germline V gene, CDR1 is SGHDT and CDR2 is YYEEEE. V was clipped by 4 bases and J by 1 base, with 12 bases between them.

V is TRBV7-2 and J is TRBJ2-7; 8 bases fit TRBD2. The CDR3 spans 14 residues. Germline loops: CDR1 SGHTA, CDR2 FQGNSA. V trimming: 4 bases; J trimming: 6 bases; junction bases outside the gene matches: 8. The CDR3 sequence: CASSWNGGAGEQYV. Written as DNA, the CDR3 is TGTGCCAGCAGCTGGAACGGGGGGGCCGGCGAGCAGTACGTC.

There are a few counts of this clonotype. V is TRBV29-1 and J is TRBJ2-1; 7 bases line up with TRBD2. This CDR3 has 13 amino acids. V lost 8 bases and J lost 8; bases outside the gene matches: 12. Germline V gene lookup returns CDR1 SQVTM and CDR2 ANQGSEA. Here the CDR3 reads CSYSLFRGDEQFF. The CDR3 coding sequence is TGCAGCTATTCGTTATTCCGGGGGGATGAGCAGTTCTTC.

The chain carries TRBV9 and TRBJ1-2, with D possibly being TRBD1 (5 bases). The V gene's germline CDR1 is SGDLS and CDR2 YYNGEE. The CDR3 covers 13 residues. Trimming cost V 0 bases and J 7 bases, with 10 bases left between them. CDR3 in amino acids: CASSVGAGSGYTF. The CDR3 bases are TGTGCCAGCAGCGTAGGGGCAGGGAGTGGCTACACCTTC.

This clonotype was detected ten times or more. The chain uses TRBV5-5 and TRBJ2-3; 8 bases line up with TRBD2. After removal of 4 bases from V and 5 bases from J, the junction contained 12 bases not matched to a gene. Germline loops: CDR1 SGHKS, CDR2 YYEKEE (reference sequence). The CDR3 is made up of 16 amino acids. The CDR3 sequence: CASSQAGSGEVDTQYF. The CDR3 nucleotides are TGTGCCAGCAGCCAAGCAGGTAGCGGGGAGGTAGATACGCAGTATTTT. Full variable domain (rest looked up from reference TRBV5-5 and TRBJ2-3): DAGVTQSPTHLIKTRGQQVTLRCSPISGHKSVSWYQQVLGQGPQFIFQYYEKEERGRGNFPDRFSARQFPNYSSELNVNALLLGDSALYLCASSQAGSGEVDTQYFGPGTRLTVL.

The chain is built from TRBV19 and TRBJ2-1; no definite D call. CDR1 and CDR2 from the germline V gene are LNHDA and SQIVND (reference sequence). This CDR3 is 15 amino acids long. V gave up 1 base and J gave up 0 bases, with 7 bases separating them. CDR3 in DNA: TGTGCCAGTAGTATAGGGCTAAGCTCCTACAATGAGCAGTTCTTC. Translation: CASSIGLSSYNEQFF. The full variable domain, its missing parts supplied by reference TRBV19 and TRBJ2-1, is DGGITQSPKYLFRKEGQNVTLSCEQNLNHDAMYWYRQDPGQGLRLIYYSQIVNDFQKGDIAEGYSVSREKKESFPLTVTSAQKNPTAFYLCASSIGLSSYNEQFFGPGTRLTVL.

This clonotype was detected only a few times. This chain uses TRBV5-1 with TRBJ2-1, with unresolved D. Germline V lookup: CDR1 SGHRS, CDR2 YFSETQ. The length of the CDR3 is 13 residues. Deletions cut 2 bases from V and 8 bases from J, with 11 bases between. Written as DNA, the CDR3 is TGCGCCAGCAGCTTTGGAACGAGTGATGAGCAGTTCTTC. Translation gives CASSFGTSDEQFF.

Concerning this clonotype: A read error may be the cause here, since a much bigger clone is one base away. This sequence joins TRBV20-1 and TRBJ1-5; D call uncertain. The CDR3 consists of 14 residues. Germline CDR1 and CDR2: DFQATT and SNEGSKA (reference sequence). The CDR3 DNA is TGCAATGCTGCAGGAAGCTATAGCAATCAGCCCCAGCATTTT. Its protein product is CNAAGSYSNQPQHF.

In its sample, this clonotype was seen a few times. The rearrangement uses TRBV2 and TRBJ1-2, with unresolved D. V was trimmed by 9 bases and J by 1 base, leaving 15 bases between them. The length of the CDR3 is 14 residues. Germline assignment: CDR1 SNHLY and CDR2 FYNNEI. The CDR3, as DNA: TGTGCCAGTCCCGGACGGGTTCTTAACTATGGCTACACCTTC. As protein: CASPGRVLNYGYTF.

The CDR3: CASSQILQGIFRELFF. The CDR3 nucleotides are TGCGCCAGCAGTCAAATCCTACAGGGAATTTTCCGGGAGCTGTTTTTT. This chain links TRBV5-1 with TRBJ2-2; D perhaps matches TRBD1 (6 bases). The germline gives CDR1 SGHRS, CDR2 YFSETQ. This CDR3 comprises 16 residues. V was cut by 5 bases and J by 9 bases, with 23 bases left in between. Filled out from reference TRBV5-1 and TRBJ2-2, the complete variable domain reads KAGVTQTPRYLIKTRGQQVTLSCSPISGHRSVSWYQQTPGQGLQFLFEYFSETQRNKGNFPGRFSGRQFSNSRSEMNVSTLELGDSALYLCASSQILQGIFRELFFGEGSRLTVL.

This clonotype was found a few times. This sequence joins TRBV9 and TRBJ1-2; maybe TRBD1 (6 bases). CDR1 SGDLS and CDR2 YYNGEE come from the germline V gene. Deletions cut 4 bases from V and 1 base from J, with 23 bases between. The CDR3 is 18 residues long. The CDR3 region has the DNA TGTGCCAGCAGCCTTCATCCTTTAGGACAGAAACTTAACTATGGCTACACCTTC. It is translated as CASSLHPLGQKLNYGYTF.

This clonotype was counted a few times. The chain employs TRBV9 and TRBJ1-1; D might be TRBD1 (6 bases). This CDR3 region has 16 residues. V was cut by 0 bases and J by 1 base, with 13 bases left in between. Germline CDR1 is SGDLS and CDR2 is YYNGEE. This chain's CDR3 is CASSVDSGGGNTEAFF. CDR3 nucleotides: TGTGCCAGCAGCGTAGACTCCGGGGGCGGGAACACTGAAGCTTTCTTT.

The chain has TRBV2 and TRBJ1-5; no reliable D call. Trimming pared 5 bases from V and 4 bases from J, leaving 15 bases between. CDR1 SNHLY and CDR2 FYNNEI come from the germline V gene. The CDR3 runs 15 residues. The CDR3 reads CASSYPARLNQPQHF. The CDR3 bases are TGTGCCAGCAGTTACCCTGCCCGTCTTAATCAGCCCCAGCATTTT.

This clonotype showed up just a few times. As DNA, the CDR3 is TGCGCCAGCAACCGACAGGGGGCTCAGTGCGAGCAGTACGTC. It yields the protein CASNRQGAQCEQYV. The genes are TRBV4-1 and TRBJ2-7; 10 nucleotides line up with TRBD1. The germline CDR1 and CDR2 sequences are MGHRA and YSYEKL. The CDR3 is 14 amino acids. V shed 7 bases, J shed 6 bases, and the junction held 9 bases outside the gene matches.

This chain connects TRBV4-1 to TRBJ1-1; 9 nucleotides agree with TRBD1. The germline V gene has CDR1 MGHRA and CDR2 YSYEKL. The CDR3 length is 14 residues. Unmatched junction bases numbered 2, after V lost 3 bases and J lost 3 bases. The CDR3 protein is CASSQTGGDTEAFF. The CDR3 DNA sequence: TGCGCCAGCAGCCAGACAGGGGGGGACACTGAAGCTTTCTTT.

A few counts support this clonotype. The gene calls are TRBV18 and TRBJ1-1; D perhaps matches TRBD1 (5 bases). From germline, CDR1 is KGHSH and CDR2 LQKENI. Trimming took off 2 bases at V and 3 bases at J, with 10 bases between the two ends. This CDR3 has 14 residues. The CDR3 region is CASSPGVGDTEAFF. The CDR3 nucleotides are TGTGCCAGCTCACCAGGCGTAGGGGACACTGAAGCTTTCTTT.

This clonotype was counted between two and nine times. The gene calls are TRBV29-1 and TRBJ1-2, with D unresolved. The CDR3 is 13 amino acids. Per the germline V gene, CDR1 is SQVTM and CDR2 is ANQGSEA. Trimming shortened V by 7 bases and J by 3 bases, and 15 bases separated the two germline ends. The DNA of the CDR3 is TGCAGCGCCGATGGAGGGCCCGACTATGGCTACACCTTC. This codes for CSADGGPDYGYTF.

This clonotype has just a few counts. J is TRBJ1-1 and V is TRBV5-1, with 7 bases lining up with TRBD1. V gave up 4 bases and J gave up 4 bases; unmatched junction bases: 7. Germline CDR1 is SGHRS and CDR2 is YFSETQ. This CDR3 comprises 14 residues. The CDR3 bases are TGCGCCAGCAGCGGGGACAGATCGGGCACTGAAGCTTTCTTT. This encodes CASSGDRSGTEAFF.

This clonotype was counted a few times. The chain employs TRBV28 and TRBJ2-7; a weak D match, TRBD2 (5 bases). The V and J ends lost 6 bases and 9 bases respectively, with 15 bases between them. The germline V gene has CDR1 MDHEN and CDR2 SYDVKM. CDR3 size: 12 residues. CDR3 amino acids: CASSKQSSGQYV. CDR3 in DNA: TGTGCCAGCAGCAAACAATCAAGCGGGCAGTACGTC.

This chain connects TRBV4-1 to TRBJ1-2; perhaps TRBD1 as D (5 bases). CDR3 length: 13 residues. V lost 1 base and J 8 bases, leaving 11 bases between the germline ends. CDR1 and CDR2 (germline): MGHRA, YSYEKL. This CDR3 reads CASSQVGTRGYTF. CDR3 bases: TGCGCCAGCAGCCAAGTTGGGACGCGGGGCTACACCTTC.

The J gene is TRBJ2-6, the V gene TRBV4-2; 12 bases agree with TRBD2. Germline V CDR1 and CDR2: LGHNA, YNFKEQ. V was clipped by 4 bases and J by 5 bases; unmatched bases: 12. The CDR3 runs to 19 residues. CDR3 DNA sequence: TGTGCCAGCAGCCCCCGGACTAGCGGGGAGGATCTCTGGGCCAACGTCCTGACTTTC. Amino acids: CASSPRTSGEDLWANVLTF.